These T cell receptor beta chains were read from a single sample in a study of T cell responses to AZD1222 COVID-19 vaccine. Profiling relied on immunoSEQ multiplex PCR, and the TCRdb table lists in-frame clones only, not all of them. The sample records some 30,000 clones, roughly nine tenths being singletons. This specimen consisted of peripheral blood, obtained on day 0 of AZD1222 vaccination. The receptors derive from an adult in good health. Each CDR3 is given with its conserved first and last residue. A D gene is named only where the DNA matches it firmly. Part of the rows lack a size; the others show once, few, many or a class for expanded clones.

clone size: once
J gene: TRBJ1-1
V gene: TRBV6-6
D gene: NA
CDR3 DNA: TGTGCCAGCAGTTACTCGACCGGGGCGCTCACTGAAGCTTTCTTT
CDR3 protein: CASSYSTGALTEAFF

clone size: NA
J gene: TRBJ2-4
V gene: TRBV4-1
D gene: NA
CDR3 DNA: TGCGCCAGCAGCCAAGATAGGTCAGGGGCGACGGTAGCCAAAAACATTCAGTACTTC
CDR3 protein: CASSQDRSGATVAKNIQYF

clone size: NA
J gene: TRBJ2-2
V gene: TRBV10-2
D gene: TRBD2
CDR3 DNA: TGCGCCAGCAGTACTAGCGGGAACACCGGGGAGCTGTTTTTT
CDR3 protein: CASSTSGNTGELFF

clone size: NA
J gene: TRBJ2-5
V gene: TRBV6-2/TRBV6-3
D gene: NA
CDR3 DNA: TGTGCCAGCAGTCTCTGGGAGACCCAGTACTTC
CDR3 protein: CASSLWETQYF

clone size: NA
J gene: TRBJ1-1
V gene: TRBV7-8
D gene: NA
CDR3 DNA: TGTGCCAGCAGCTTAACTAGGGTGGGGGGCAGGACGTACACTGAAGCTTTCTTT
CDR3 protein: CASSLTRVGGRTYTEAFF

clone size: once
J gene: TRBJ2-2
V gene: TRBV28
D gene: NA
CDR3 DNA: TGTGCCAGCAGTTTATTTAGAGGCGGCACCGGGGAGCTGTTTTTT
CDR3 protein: CASSLFRGGTGELFF

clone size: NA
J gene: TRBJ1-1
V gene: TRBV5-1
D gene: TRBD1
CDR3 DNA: TGCGCCAGCAGCCAGGGGGACAGGCTTGAAGCTTTCTTT
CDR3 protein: CASSQGDRLEAFF

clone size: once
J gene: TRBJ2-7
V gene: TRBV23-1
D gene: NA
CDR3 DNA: TGCGCCAGCAGTCAAGATCTCCCCTCTTCGGGGGCGAGTGGCGAGCAGTACTTC
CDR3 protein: CASSQDLPSSGASGEQYF

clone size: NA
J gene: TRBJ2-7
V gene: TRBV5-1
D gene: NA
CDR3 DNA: TGCGCCAGCAGCTTGGCCCTGGGGGGTGGAGAGCAGTACTTC
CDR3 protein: CASSLALGGGEQYF

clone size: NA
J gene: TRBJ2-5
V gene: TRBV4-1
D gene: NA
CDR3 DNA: TGCGCCAGCAGCCAAGAAGGAGGGGAATACCGAGGAGAGACCCAGTACTTC
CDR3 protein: CASSQEGGEYRGETQYF

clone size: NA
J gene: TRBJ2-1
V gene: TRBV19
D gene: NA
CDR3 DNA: TGTGCCAGTAGTATGACGTACAATGAGCAGTTCTTC
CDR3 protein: CASSMTYNEQFF

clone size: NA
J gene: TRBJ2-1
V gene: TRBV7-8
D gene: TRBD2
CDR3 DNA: TGTGCCAGCCGAACTAGCGGGATTTACAATGAGCAGTTCTTC
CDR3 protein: CASRTSGIYNEQFF

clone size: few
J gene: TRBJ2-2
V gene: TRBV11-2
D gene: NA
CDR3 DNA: TGTGCCAGCAGCCTAACCAGGGATCCCGGGGAGCTGTTTTTT
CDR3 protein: CASSLTRDPGELFF

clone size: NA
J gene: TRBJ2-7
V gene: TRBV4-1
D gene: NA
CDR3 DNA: TGCGCCAGCAGCCAAGTACCGGGCACCTACGAGCAGTACTTC
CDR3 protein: CASSQVPGTYEQYF

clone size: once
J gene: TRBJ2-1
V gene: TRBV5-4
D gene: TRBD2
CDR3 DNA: TGTGCCAGCAGCAGGGGGACTAGCGGGTACAATGAGCAGTTCTTC
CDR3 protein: CASSRGTSGYNEQFF

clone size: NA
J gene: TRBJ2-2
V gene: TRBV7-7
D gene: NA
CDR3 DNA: TGTGCTAGCAGCTTAGGCGCCACCGGGGAGCTGTTTTTT
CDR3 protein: CASSLGATGELFF

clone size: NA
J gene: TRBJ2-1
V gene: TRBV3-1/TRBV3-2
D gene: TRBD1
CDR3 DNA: TGTGCCAGCAGCCAAGGACTAGACAGGGGGCCCTACAATGAGCAGTTCTTC
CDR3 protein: CASSQGLDRGPYNEQFF

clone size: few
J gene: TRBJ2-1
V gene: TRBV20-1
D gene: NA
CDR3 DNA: TGCAGTGCTAGTAGTTTTCTCGATGAGCAGTTCTTC
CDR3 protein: CSASSFLDEQFF